A single sample is the source of the 18 T cell receptor beta chains below, sequenced in a study of blood T cell repertoires in COVID-19. Libraries were prepared by immunoSEQ multiplex PCR; TCRdb keeps only in-frame clonotypes and omits some of them. The top ten hold approximately 2.2% of the sample, which has roughly 150,000 clones, under 95% seen once. The sequencing input was peripheral blood. Every receptor here comes from a man younger than 30 with acute or convalescent COVID-19.

The CDR3 loop reads CASAQGPNTEAFF. CDR3 in DNA: TGTGCCAGTGCTCAGGGCCCGAACACTGAAGCTTTCTTT. V gene TRBV6-5 combines with J gene TRBJ1-1, with D possibly being TRBD1 (5 bases). The CDR3 consists of 13 residues. The V and J ends lost 9 bases and 1 base respectively, with 12 bases between them. Germline CDR1 reads MNHEY; CDR2 reads SVGAGI.

The chain couples TRBV11-2 to TRBJ1-2; the D gene is possibly TRBD1 (5 bases). The CDR3 is 14 residues long. Trimming pared 1 base from V and 4 bases from J, leaving 10 bases between. Per germline, CDR1 SGHAT and CDR2 FQNNGV. CDR3 nucleotide sequence: TGTGCCAGCAGCTTAGTTCAGGGCATCTATGGCTACACCTTC. Residues: CASSLVQGIYGYTF.

The chain recombines TRBV27 with TRBJ1-1; a weak D match, TRBD1 (6 bases). With 6 bases removed from V and 1 base from J, the gap between germline ends came to 9 bases. CDR3 length: 13 residues. Germline assignment: CDR1 MNHEY and CDR2 SMNVEV (reference sequence). CDR3 residues: CASRLTGNTEAFF. CDR3 bases: TGTGCCAGCAGATTGACAGGGAACACTGAAGCTTTCTTT.

A word on this clone: One end of the junction varies from germline; a read error may be responsible. This chain joins TRBV7-2 and TRBJ2-3; 9 bases map to TRBD2. The CDR3 has 13 amino acids. Germline V gene data show CDR1 as SGHTA and CDR2 as FQGNSA. CDR3 coding DNA: TGTGCCAGCAGCCCCCGGACTAGCGATAGGCAGTATTTT. This codes for CASSPRTSDRQYF.

This chain connects TRBV7-2 to TRBJ1-4; TRBD1 aligns across 8 bases. V was clipped by 5 bases and J by 15 bases; unmatched bases: 8. CDR1 is SGHTA, CDR2 FQGNSA, per germline. This CDR3 has 12 residues. The DNA of the CDR3 is TGTGCCAGCAGCCAGCCAGGGGACAGGTTGTTTTTT. Translating gives CASSQPGDRLFF.

The V and J genes are TRBV5-6 and TRBJ2-3, with D perhaps TRBD2 (6 bases). V lost 0 bases and J 1 base, leaving 12 bases between the germline ends. Germline CDR1 is SGHDT and CDR2 is YYEEEE. The CDR3 runs 16 residues. This CDR3 reads CASSLGTGGGTDTQYF. Here the CDR3 DNA reads TGTGCCAGCAGCTTGGGGACGGGCGGGGGCACAGATACGCAGTATTTT.

Here the CDR3 DNA reads TGTGCAAGTCGCGCCAGCTTCCCGGGACTAGCGGGAGGCACAGATACGCAGTATTTT. Protein product: CASRASFPGLAGGTDTQYF. The J gene is TRBJ2-3, the V gene TRBV12-2; the DNA was not compared with TRBD2, the D call given in the table. TRBV12-2 is given as a pseudogene. The CDR3 runs 19 residues.

The CDR3 protein is CASSYSYRGHNSPLHF. In nucleotides, the CDR3 is TGTGCCAGCAGTTACTCGTACAGGGGTCATAATTCACCCCTCCACTTT. The chain uses TRBV6-5 and TRBJ1-6, with TRBD1 matching over 7 bases. Per germline, CDR1 MNHEY and CDR2 SVGAGI. CDR3 length equals 16 residues. The V segment lost 0 bases and the J segment 5 bases; nucleotides outside the gene matches: 4.

To note about this clone: Other DNA sequences within the sample encode an identical CDR3. This chain links TRBV18 with TRBJ2-4; D perhaps matches TRBD2 (6 bases). The V gene lost 2 bases and the J gene lost 7 bases, with 9 bases spanning the gap. CDR1 is KGHSH, CDR2 LQKENI, per germline. The CDR3 sequence is 13 residues long. The DNA for the CDR3 is TGTGCCAGCTCACCAGGTGGGGGGAACATTCAGTACTTC. It specifies CASSPGGGNIQYF.

The V call is TRBV6-5, the J call TRBJ1-3, with D uncertain. This CDR3 region has 15 residues. Germline loops: CDR1 MNHEY, CDR2 SVGAGI. In DNA form, the CDR3 reads TGTGCGGCAGCGAGGGAGGGCCTCTCTGGAAACACCATATATTTT. It encodes CAAAREGLSGNTIYF.

The count of this clone is one. The chain uses TRBV27 and TRBJ1-1; a possible D gene is TRBD1 (6 bases). Per germline, CDR1 MNHEY and CDR2 SMNVEV (reference sequence). The CDR3 extends over 14 amino acids. The V gene lost 5 bases and the J gene lost 1 base, with 11 bases spanning the gap. This CDR3 reads CASSPQGRNTEAFF. The CDR3 DNA sequence: TGTGCCAGCAGTCCACAGGGTAGGAACACTGAAGCTTTCTTT.

A single count supports this clone. V usage is TRBV5-1 and J usage is TRBJ2-3, with 9 nucleotides matching TRBD1. The CDR3 covers 17 residues. CDR1 and CDR2 from the germline V gene are SGHRS and YFSETQ. Germline trimming cut 2 bases from V and 0 bases from J; bases unmatched to any gene: 7. CDR3 residues: CASSFRDREVSTDTQYF. As DNA, the CDR3 is TGCGCCAGCAGCTTCCGGGACAGGGAAGTGAGCACAGATACGCAGTATTTT. Full variable domain (outside the CDR3, taken from reference TRBV5-1 and TRBJ2-3): KAGVTQTPRYLIKTRGQQVTLSCSPISGHRSVSWYQQTPGQGLQFLFEYFSETQRNKGNFPGRFSGRQFSNSRSEMNVSTLELGDSALYLCASSFRDREVSTDTQYFGPGTRLTVL.

This chain joins TRBV19 and TRBJ2-7; 7 nucleotides agree with TRBD1. CDR1 is LNHDA and CDR2 is SQIVND in the germline V gene (reference sequence). The CDR3 covers 13 residues. Trimming at V came to 5 bases and at J to 3 bases, leaving 4 bases not matched to a gene. The CDR3 sequence is CASSVTGVYEQYF. CDR3 DNA sequence: TGTGCCAGTAGTGTCACAGGGGTCTACGAGCAGTACTTC.

The chain links TRBV29-1 to TRBJ1-4; D ambiguous. V gave up 4 bases and J gave up 10 bases, with 16 bases separating them. CDR3 length equals 13 residues. CDR1 SQVTM and CDR2 ANQGSEA come from the germline V gene. The CDR3 loop is CSVGPGGEGKLFF. Here the CDR3 DNA reads TGCAGCGTTGGCCCAGGCGGGGAGGGAAAACTGTTTTTT.

This chain connects TRBV19 to TRBJ1-5; the match to TRBD1 covers 7 bases. V was clipped by 5 bases and J by 3 bases; unmatched bases: 7. From germline, CDR1 is LNHDA and CDR2 SQIVND (reference sequence). The CDR3 extends over 15 amino acids. CDR3 in DNA: TGTGCCAGTAGTCTCTTGACAGGGACCAATCAGCCCCAGCATTTT. This codes for CASSLLTGTNQPQHF.

This clone appeared a few times. The chain joins TRBV7-8 to TRBJ1-1, with TRBD1 identical over 7 bases. The germline CDR1 and CDR2 sequences are SGHVS and FQNEAQ. This CDR3 spans 14 amino acids. Trimming cost V 4 bases and J 0 bases; bases outside gene matches: 2. CDR3 amino acids: CASSSDRVNTEAFF. CDR3 coding DNA: TGTGCCAGCAGCTCCGACAGGGTGAACACTGAAGCTTTCTTT.

In nucleotides, the CDR3 is TGTGCCAGCAGCACGGACAGGGAAAGGTCCTATAATTCACCCCTCCACTTT. Protein: CASSTDRERSYNSPLHF. This sequence joins TRBV9 and TRBJ1-6; 8 bases match TRBD1. Germline CDR1 and CDR2: SGDLS and YYNGEE. Trimming at V came to 4 bases and at J to 1 base, leaving 7 bases not matched to a gene. CDR3 length: 17 residues.

The V call is TRBV11-2, the J call TRBJ2-7; D might be TRBD2 (7 bases). This CDR3 comprises 15 residues. CDR1 and CDR2 (germline): SGHAT, FQNNGV. Trimming took 0 bases from V and 6 from J, leaving 15 bases between them. CDR3 sequence reads: CASSLERGAAIEQYF. CDR3 in DNA: TGTGCCAGCAGCTTAGAACGGGGGGCAGCAATCGAGCAGTACTTC.